The rows below give T cell receptor beta chains drawn from one sample of a study of T cells in Graves' hyperthyroidism and ophthalmopathy. Each CDR3 protein gets one entry after TCRdb re-called the multiplex PCR reads with MiXCR. Altogether about 540,000 distinct CDR3 sequences are present, about 45% being singletons, with the ten largest covering about 8%. The sample consisted of peripheral blood or thyroid tissue (not recorded which). The receptors stem from a woman aged 18 to 35 with Graves' hyperthyroidism. Each CDR3 is given with its conserved first and last residue. Fields, in order: D gene, J gene, V gene, clone size, CDR3 DNA, CDR3 protein. The D gene is left open where the match is weak. Clone size is stated in some rows and not others, as once, few, many or a class when expanded.

.	TRBJ2-5	TRBV9	.	.	CASSARDGYTFGSGTQYF
TRBD1	TRBJ2-5	TRBV5-4	many	TGTGCCAGCAGCTTCGGACAGGGGGAAGAGACCCAGTACTTC	CASSFGQGEETQYF
.	TRBJ1-3	TRBV19	.	TGTGCCAGTAGTACCGGGACGGCCTATGGAAACACCATATATTTT	CASSTGTAYGNTIYF
.	TRBJ2-6	TRBV5-1	.	TGCGCCAGCAGCGTGGGTTTGAGCTCTGGGGCCAACGTCCTGACTTTC	CASSVGLSSGANVLTF
TRBD2	TRBJ2-3	TRBV2	few	TGTGCCAGCAGTGAAGCGAGAGCGGGAATCACAGATACGCAGTATTTT	CASSEARAGITDTQYF
.	TRBJ2-7	TRBV7-2	.	TGTGCCAGCAGCTTAGAGCCAACTGGGGCCTACGAGCAGTACTTC	CASSLEPTGAYEQYF
.	TRBJ2-5	TRBV19	many	TGTGCCAGCAGCACAGGGCGCTTCGGAGAGACCCAGTACTTC	CASSTGRFGETQYF
.	TRBJ1-1	TRBV7-9	.	TGTGCCAGCAGCCGGGGGGGCAAGAACACTGAAGCTTTCTTT	CASSRGGKNTEAFF
.	TRBJ1-1	TRBV9	.	TGTGCCAGCAGACCGATGACAGGGAACACTGAAGCTTTCTTT	CASRPMTGNTEAFF
.	TRBJ2-6	TRBV2	many	TGTGCCAGCAGTGACCACAGGATCGACCTGACTTTC	CASSDHRIDLTF
TRBD2	TRBJ2-5	TRBV25-1	few	TGTGCCAGCAGTGAGGGGAGGGGAGGGCGCGGGGAGACCCAGTACTTC	CASSEGRGGRGETQYF
TRBD1	TRBJ2-2	TRBV24-1	many	TGTGCCACCAGTGATTTAGCTACGCGACCGGGACAGGCTCCCGGGGAGCTGTTTTTT	CATSDLATRPGQAPGELFF
TRBD2	TRBJ2-2	TRBV10-3	many	TGTGCCATCAGTGCTAGCGGGAACACCGGGGAGCTGTTTTTT	CAISASGNTGELFF
.	TRBJ2-7	TRBV20-1	.	TGCAGTGCTAGAGCCGTCTGGGGGTACGAGCAGTACTTC	CSARAVWGYEQYF
TRBD1	TRBJ2-7	TRBV12-3/TRBV12-4	many	TGTGCCAGCAGTCTTGGGACAGGGAATGATGAGTACTTC	CASSLGTGNDEYF
TRBD2	TRBJ2-3	TRBV7-6	.	TGTGCCAGCAGCCAAGAAGCGGTAGCGGGAGGGTGGGGCACAGATACGCAGTATTTT	CASSQEAVAGGWGTDTQYF
.	TRBJ2-7	TRBV11-3	many	TGTGCCAGCAGCTTTACGTTCTCCTACGAGCAGTACTTC	CASSFTFSYEQYF
.	TRBJ2-2	TRBV24-1	.	TGTGCCACCACATGGACCCGGGACGGGGAGCTGTTTTTT	CATTWTRDGELFF
.	TRBJ1-4	TRBV27	many	TGTGCCAGCAGTTTAGAAGGAGGGGGAAAACTGTTTTTT	CASSLEGGGKLFF
TRBD2	TRBJ2-5	TRBV28	many	TGTGCCAGCAACCTGCCGGGGGGGCAAGAGACCCAGTACTTC	CASNLPGGQETQYF
.	TRBJ2-7	TRBV2	many	TGTGCCAGCAGTGAAGCTAGGGGCGAGCAGTACTTC	CASSEARGEQYF
TRBD2	TRBJ2-1	TRBV9	.	TGTGCCAGCAGCGGTAGCGGGAAGGATTACAATGAGCAGTTCTTC	CASSGSGKDYNEQFF
.	TRBJ1-4	TRBV3-1	few	TGTGCCAGCAGCCAACAGGGGATAAATGAAAAACTGTTTTTT	CASSQQGINEKLFF
.	TRBJ2-7	TRBV20-1	many	TGCAGTGCTACCCCTTTTGTTGGCTCCTACGAGCAGTACTTC	CSATPFVGSYEQYF
.	TRBJ1-5	TRBV15	.	TGTGCCACCAGCAGAGCGCCACTAAGCACAGATACGCAGAATTTT	CATSRAPLSTDTQNF
.	TRBJ2-2	TRBV7-7	.	TGTGCCGCCGCGGAGGACACCCACGCCGGGGAGCTGTTTTTT	CAAAEDTHAGELFF
TRBD1	TRBJ1-5	TRBV7-2	.	TGTGCCAGCAGCAACCGAGCGGGACAGGGATATAGCAATCAGCCCCAGCATTTT	CASSNRAGQGYSNQPQHF
TRBD1	TRBJ2-3	TRBV6-2/TRBV6-3	.	TGTGCCAGCAGAGACGACAGGGTTGATACGCAGTATTTT	CASRDDRVDTQYF
TRBD1	TRBJ2-7	TRBV27	.	TGTGCCAGCAGGAAGGGGACAGCCTCCTACGGGCAGTACTTC	CASRKGTASYGQYF
TRBD2	TRBJ2-3	TRBV5-1	few	TGCGCCAGCAGCTTGGTTGCGGGAGGAAACACAGATACGCAGTATTTT	CASSLVAGGNTDTQYF
TRBD2	TRBJ2-7	TRBV29-1	.	TGCAGCGTTGCCGGGACTAGCGGAGGGAATGAGCAGTACTTC	CSVAGTSGGNEQYF
TRBD1	TRBJ2-7	TRBV2	many	TGTGCCAGCAGGAAGGACAGGGGATACTCCGAGCAGTACTTC	CASRKDRGYSEQYF
.	TRBJ1-4	TRBV20-1	.	TGCAGTGTCGCCTCCCTAGCGGGAGGGCCGGGCGGGAATGAAAAACTGTTTTTT	CSVASLAGGPGGNEKLFF
TRBD2	TRBJ2-3	TRBV10-3	many	TGTGCCATCTTTAGCGGGACCAGATTCGATACGCAGTATTTT	CAIFSGTRFDTQYF
TRBD2	TRBJ2-3	TRBV20-1	few	TGCAGTGCCCTGATAGCGGGAGGATTAACAGATACGCAGTATTTT	CSALIAGGLTDTQYF
.	TRBJ2-1	TRBV10-2	few	TGCGCCAGCAGTGAGGATCGGGCAGATGAGCAGTTCTTC	CASSEDRADEQFF
TRBD1	TRBJ2-7	TRBV24-1	many	TGTGCCACCAGTGAAGGATCCGGGACAGGGTTGAGGGAGCAGTACTTC	CATSEGSGTGLREQYF
TRBD1	TRBJ1-1	TRBV5-8	many	TGTGCCAGCAGCTTTGGACAGGGTGCGACCGTGAACACTGAAGCTTTCTTT	CASSFGQGATVNTEAFF
TRBD2	TRBJ2-3	TRBV6-5	.	TGTGCCACCATGAAGCGGGATAGCACAGATACGCAGTATTTT	CATMKRDSTDTQYF
.	TRBJ1-6	TRBV3-1	many	TGTGCCAGCAGCCCCGGGAGAGGGCGAAATTCACCCCTCCACTTT	CASSPGRGRNSPLHF
.	TRBJ1-3	TRBV12-5	many	TGTGCTAGTGGTACGGAAATCACCATATATTTT	CASGTEITIYF
.	TRBJ2-2	TRBV28	.	TGTGCCAGCATCAAACCCGGGAGCACCGGGGAGCTGTTTTTT	CASIKPGSTGELFF
.	TRBJ1-1	TRBV29-1	many	TGCAGCGCTTCGACCGTGAACACTGAAGCTTTCTTT	CSASTVNTEAFF
.	TRBJ2-5	TRBV29-1	.	TGCAGCGTTGATCAGGGTGGAGAGACCCAGTACTTC	CSVDQGGETQYF
.	TRBJ1-5	TRBV5-1	.	TGCGCCAGCAGCTTGTCCGGCACCCCGGGTCAGCCCCAGCATTTT	CASSLSGTPGQPQHF
TRBD2	TRBJ2-1	TRBV5-1	.	TGCGCCAGCAGCTTGGTTACGGGAGGGAACTACAATGAGCAGTTCTTC	CASSLVTGGNYNEQFF
.	TRBJ1-2	TRBV12-5	many	TGTGCTAGTGGTTTGGGGACTGGCCAGAGGGGTGGCTACACCTTC	CASGLGTGQRGGYTF
.	TRBJ2-5	TRBV7-9	once	TGTGCCAGCGTCTTTCAAGAGACCCAGTACTTC	CASVFQETQYF
.	TRBJ2-6	TRBV20-1	.	TGCAGTGCAAGAGATGCTGGGGAGAACACTGAAGCTTTC	CSARDAGENTEAF
TRBD1	TRBJ1-4	TRBV5-1	many	TGCGCCAGCAGCGAGGGACAGGGGGCCGAAAAACTGTTTTTT	CASSEGQGAEKLFF
TRBD2	TRBJ2-3	TRBV29-1	few	TGCAGCGTTGAAGCTAAGGGACTAGCGGGAGGGCCTCGCTGGAACGGGGGCACAGATACGCAGTATTTT	CSVEAKGLAGGPRWNGGTDTQYF